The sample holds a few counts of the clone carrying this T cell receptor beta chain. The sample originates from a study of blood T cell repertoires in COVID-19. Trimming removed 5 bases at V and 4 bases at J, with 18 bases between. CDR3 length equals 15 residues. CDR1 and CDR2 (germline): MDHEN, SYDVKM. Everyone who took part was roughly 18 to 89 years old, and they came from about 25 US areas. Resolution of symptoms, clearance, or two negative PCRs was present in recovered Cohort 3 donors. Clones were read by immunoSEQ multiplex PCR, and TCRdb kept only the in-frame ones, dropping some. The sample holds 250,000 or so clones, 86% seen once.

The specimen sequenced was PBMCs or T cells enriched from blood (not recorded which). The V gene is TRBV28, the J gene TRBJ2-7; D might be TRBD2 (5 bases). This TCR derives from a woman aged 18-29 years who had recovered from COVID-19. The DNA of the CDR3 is TGTGCCAGCAGTAATCGAGGAGGAAACGTATACGAGCAGTACTTC. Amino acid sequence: CASSNRGGNVYEQYF.